Listed below are T cell receptor beta chains from one sample, sequenced in a study of cytomegalovirus exposure and HLA in healthy donors. The data were produced by immunoSEQ multiplex PCR, yet TCRdb's version contains in-frame clones alone and is incomplete. The profile shows around 110,000 clones, over 8% of them singletons. Sequenced: PBMCs. The receptor source for this set is a man aged 25-45 years in good health and CMV-seronegative. CDR3s include the opening cysteine and the closing phenylalanine or tryptophan. The D gene is left open where the match is weak. Clone size is given for some rows only: seen once, a few or many times, or a class if the clone is expanded.

TRBV11-2	NA	NA	TRBJ2-5	CASSRDNQETQYF	TGTGCCAGCAGCCGAGATAACCAAGAGACCCAGTACTTC
TRBV4-1	TRBD1	few	TRBJ2-3	CASSPGRTGDYTDTQYF	TGCGCCAGCAGCCCCGGAAGGACAGGGGATTACACAGATACGCAGTATTTT
TRBV6-5	NA	few	TRBJ2-3	CASSPGNENTDTQYF	TGTGCCAGCAGTCCCGGGAATGAAAACACAGATACGCAGTATTTT
TRBV2	NA	once	TRBJ2-3	CASMVSADKQYF	TGTGCAAGCATGGTCAGTGCAGATAAGCAGTATTTT
TRBV9	TRBD1	NA	TRBJ1-1	CASSSRTGQGIAEAFF	TGTGCCAGCAGCTCCCGGACAGGGCAGGGCATCGCTGAAGCTTTCTTT
TRBV10-3	TRBD1	few	TRBJ2-1	CAISESGQGDGEQFF	TGTGCCATCAGTGAGTCTGGACAGGGCGACGGTGAGCAGTTCTTC
TRBV6-5	TRBD1	few	TRBJ1-6	CASSYNRGDSPLHF	TGTGCCAGCAGTTACAACAGGGGGGATTCACCCCTCCACTTT
TRBV7-8	NA	few	TRBJ1-1	CASSLDPGNTEAFF	TGTGCCAGCAGCTTAGACCCGGGGAACACTGAAGCTTTCTTT
TRBV4-3	NA	few	TRBJ1-1	CASSRGYRAEMNTEAFF	TGCGCCAGCAGCCGCGGGTACAGGGCGGAGATGAACACTGAAGCTTTCTTT
TRBV4-3	TRBD1	NA	TRBJ2-2	CASSQDGRGLTGELFF	TGCGCCAGCAGCCAAGATGGCAGGGGGCTTACCGGGGAGCTGTTTTTT
TRBV4-3	NA	few	TRBJ1-5	CASSRRPSYQPQHF	TGCGCCAGCAGCCGCCGCCCTAGTTATCAGCCCCAGCATTTT
TRBV7-7	NA	few	TRBJ2-3	CASSLAPESDTQYF	TGTGCTAGCAGCTTAGCCCCGGAGTCAGATACGCAGTATTTT
TRBV28	TRBD1	NA	TRBJ2-7	CASLDRGREQYF	TGTGCCAGTCTGGACAGGGGGAGGGAGCAGTACTTC
TRBV28	NA	few	TRBJ1-2	CASSLGYGVYGYTF	TGTGCCAGCAGTTTAGGGTACGGAGTCTATGGCTACACCTTC
TRBV5-1	TRBD2	few	TRBJ2-3	CASSRETSGGTDTQYF	TGCGCCAGCAGCAGAGAGACTAGCGGAGGCACAGATACGCAGTATTTT
TRBV2	NA	few	TRBJ2-1	CASSPGWHNNEQFF	TGTGCCAGCAGCCCGGGGTGGCATAACAATGAGCAGTTCTTC
TRBV18	NA	NA	TRBJ2-6	CASSPLVEISGANVLTF	TGTGCCAGCTCACCACTCGTGGAGATCTCTGGGGCCAACGTCCTGACTTTC
TRBV5-4	TRBD1	few	TRBJ1-4	CASSQHRDRGKTNEKLFF	TGTGCCAGCAGCCAGCACCGGGACAGGGGAAAGACTAATGAAAAACTGTTTTTT
TRBV30	NA	NA	TRBJ2-7	CAWSVLRGLRAYEQYF	TGTGCCTGGAGTGTACTGCGTGGGCTGCGGGCCTACGAGCAGTACTTC
TRBV6-1	TRBD1	NA	TRBJ2-3	CASSGQGAADTQYF	TGTGCCAGCAGCGGACAGGGAGCGGCAGATACGCAGTATTTT
TRBV4-1	TRBD1	NA	TRBJ1-1	CASSQGIQGHTEAFF	TGCGCCAGCAGCCAAGGGATACAGGGGCACACTGAAGCTTTCTTT
TRBV5-1	TRBD1	NA	TRBJ1-2	CASSPGQGNYGYTF	TGCGCCAGCAGCCCGGGACAGGGGAACTATGGCTACACCTTC
TRBV28	NA	few	TRBJ1-5	CASSLWGDWSNQPQHF	TGTGCCAGCAGTTTATGGGGAGATTGGAGCAATCAGCCCCAGCATTTT
TRBV10-3	NA	few	TRBJ1-3	CAISRGQTYSGNTIYF	TGTGCCATCAGCCGAGGACAGACCTACTCTGGAAACACCATATATTTT
TRBV11-2	TRBD1	NA	TRBJ2-5	CASSTSQGAVGETQYF	TGTGCCAGCAGCACATCACAGGGGGCGGTTGGAGAGACCCAGTACTTC
TRBV6-1	NA	NA	TRBJ1-4	CASSEIATRNEKLFF	TGTGCCAGCAGTGAAATAGCAACACGGAATGAAAAACTGTTTTTT
TRBV6-4	NA	NA	TRBJ1-1	CASSVRGGSPEAFF	TGTGCCAGCAGTGTCAGGGGCGGATCCCCTGAAGCTTTCTTT
TRBV7-6	TRBD2	few	TRBJ2-2	CASSLARLAGGKYTGELFF	TGTGCCAGCAGCTTAGCGAGATTAGCGGGAGGGAAGTACACCGGGGAGCTGTTTTTT
TRBV11-2	TRBD1	NA	TRBJ2-7	CASSPGTGGYEQYF	TGTGCCAGCAGTCCCGGGACAGGGGGCTACGAGCAGTACTTC
TRBV5-1	TRBD1	few	TRBJ2-2	CASSLSGTGGGGELFF	TGCGCCAGCAGCTTGTCCGGGACAGGGGGCGGCGGGGAGCTGTTTTTT
TRBV18	TRBD2	NA	TRBJ2-5	CASSPLAGGLTETQYF	TGTGCCAGCTCACCTCTAGCGGGGGGGCTCACGGAGACCCAGTACTTC
TRBV25-1	TRBD1	NA	TRBJ2-1	CASSRGQVYNEQFF	TGTGCCAGCAGTCGAGGACAGGTTTACAATGAGCAGTTCTTC
TRBV4-1	TRBD1	NA	TRBJ2-3	CASSRTGQGADTQYF	TGCGCCAGCAGCCGAACGGGACAGGGTGCAGATACGCAGTATTTT
TRBV29-1	NA	NA	TRBJ2-7	CSVEASPGLGSYEQYF	TGCAGCGTTGAAGCGTCACCGGGACTCGGCTCCTACGAGCAGTACTTC
TRBV18	NA	NA	TRBJ1-5	CASSPGGGQGNQPQHF	TGTGCCAGCTCACCGGGGGGGGGCCAGGGAAATCAGCCCCAGCATTTT
TRBV5-5	NA	NA	TRBJ2-7	CASSGTSGSYEQYF	TGTGCCAGCAGCGGCACCAGCGGGTCCTACGAGCAGTACTTC
TRBV7-2	NA	few	TRBJ2-5	CASSQETQYF	TGTGCCAGCAGTCAGGAGACCCAGTACTTC
TRBV6-6	NA	few	TRBJ1-2	CASSYSIYVGAQGYTF	TGTGCCAGCAGTTACTCGATATATGTAGGGGCGCAAGGCTACACCTTC
TRBV18	TRBD1	NA	TRBJ1-5	CASSGQDNQPQHF	TGTGCCAGCTCAGGACAGGACAATCAGCCCCAGCATTTT
TRBV19	NA	NA	TRBJ1-3	CASSTLRGNTIYF	TGTGCCAGTAGTACCCTGAGGGGAAACACCATATATTTT
TRBV19	TRBD1	few	TRBJ2-1	CASSIIGTDNEQFF	TGTGCCAGTAGTATAATCGGGACAGACAATGAGCAGTTCTTC
TRBV9	TRBD1	NA	TRBJ2-3	CASSSWDRSTDTQYF	TGTGCCAGCAGCTCCTGGGACAGATCCACAGATACGCAGTATTTT
TRBV7-9	NA	NA	TRBJ1-3	CASSLSGNTIYF	TGTGCCAGCAGCCTCTCTGGAAACACCATATATTTT
TRBV21-1	NA	NA	TRBJ2-2	CASSKRLVSDGVRTGELFF	TGTGCCAGCAGCAAACGACTTGTTAGCGATGGGGTAAGGACCGGGGAGCTGTTTTTT
TRBV7-2	NA	NA	TRBJ2-2	CASSLAASDTGELFF	TGTGCCAGCAGCTTAGCGGCATCTGACACCGGGGAGCTGTTTTTT
TRBV5-6	TRBD2	few	TRBJ2-2	CASSRTSGRVGGELFF	TGTGCCAGCAGCCGGACTAGCGGGAGGGTCGGCGGGGAGCTGTTTTTT
TRBV5-1	TRBD1	NA	TRBJ1-2	CASSLEQGYNGYTF	TGCGCCAGCAGCTTGGAACAGGGGTATAATGGCTACACCTTC
TRBV27	NA	few	TRBJ1-1	CASSTSTGNTEAFF	NA
TRBV7-2	TRBD2	few	TRBJ2-7	CASSFDLLGGYEQYF	TGTGCCAGCAGCTTTGACCTCCTCGGGGGGTACGAGCAGTACTTC
TRBV9	NA	few	TRBJ1-4	CASSIGGRQNEKLFF	TGTGCCAGCTCCATCGGGGGACGACAAAATGAAAAACTGTTTTTT
TRBV7-9	TRBD1	few	TRBJ1-5	CASSPGTVNQPQHF	TGTGCCAGCAGCCCAGGGACAGTCAATCAGCCCCAGCATTTT
TRBV7-9	NA	NA	TRBJ2-7	CASSPSGGSYEQYF	TGTGCCAGCAGCCCCAGCGGAGGCTCCTACGAGCAGTACTTC
TRBV19	TRBD1	few	TRBJ1-5	CASREYRTGKGQPQHF	TGTGCCAGTAGAGAATACCGGACAGGAAAGGGTCAGCCCCAGCATTTT
TRBV19	TRBD1	few	TRBJ2-3	CASNRGPPDTQYF	TGTGCCAGTAATAGGGGGCCCCCAGATACGCAGTATTTT
TRBV2	TRBD1	few	TRBJ2-1	CASITGESYNEQFF	TGTGCCAGCATTACAGGGGAATCCTACAATGAGCAGTTCTTC
TRBV10-2	NA	NA	TRBJ2-7	CASSFAGAAYEQYF	TGCGCCAGCAGTTTTGCGGGGGCCGCCTACGAGCAGTACTTC
TRBV7-9	NA	NA	TRBJ1-4	CASSWSQGRGEKLFF	TGTGCCAGCAGCTGGTCGCAGGGGAGGGGTGAAAAACTGTTTTTT
TRBV5-1	TRBD2	NA	TRBJ2-5	CASSLPSGRAGETQYF	TGCGCCAGCAGCTTGCCTAGCGGGAGGGCCGGGGAGACCCAGTACTTC
TRBV6-5	TRBD2	NA	TRBJ2-5	CASSYLGSGEGTQYF	TGTGCCAGCAGTTACCTAGGATCGGGGGAGGGGACCCAGTACTTC
TRBV28	TRBD1	NA	TRBJ2-1	CASSQPWTGKVEQFF	TGTGCCAGCAGTCAGCCATGGACAGGAAAGGTTGAGCAGTTCTTC